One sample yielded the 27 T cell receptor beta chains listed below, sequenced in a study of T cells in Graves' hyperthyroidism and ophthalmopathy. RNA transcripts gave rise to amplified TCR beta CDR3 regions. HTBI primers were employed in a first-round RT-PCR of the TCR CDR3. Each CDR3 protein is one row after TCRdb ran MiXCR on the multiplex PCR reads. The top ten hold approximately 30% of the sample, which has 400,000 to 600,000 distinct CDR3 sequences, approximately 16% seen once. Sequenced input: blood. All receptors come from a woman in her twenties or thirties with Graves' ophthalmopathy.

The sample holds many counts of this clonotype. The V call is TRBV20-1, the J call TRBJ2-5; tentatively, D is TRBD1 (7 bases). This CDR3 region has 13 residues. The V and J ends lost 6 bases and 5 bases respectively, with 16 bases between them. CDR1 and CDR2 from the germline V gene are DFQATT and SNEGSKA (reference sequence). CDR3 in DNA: TGCAGTGCCGAACAGGGGAGGATTGAGACCCAGTACTTC. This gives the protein CSAEQGRIETQYF.

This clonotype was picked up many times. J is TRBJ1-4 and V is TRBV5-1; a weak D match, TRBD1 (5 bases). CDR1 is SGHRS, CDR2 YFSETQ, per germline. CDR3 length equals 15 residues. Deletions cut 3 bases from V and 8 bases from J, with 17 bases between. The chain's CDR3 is CASSSNINRGEKLFF. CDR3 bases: TGCGCCAGCAGCTCGAACATCAATCGGGGGGAAAAACTGTTTTTT.

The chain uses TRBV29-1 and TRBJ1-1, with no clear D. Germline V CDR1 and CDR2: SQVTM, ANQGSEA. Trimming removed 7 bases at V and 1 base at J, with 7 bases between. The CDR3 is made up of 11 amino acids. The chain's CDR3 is CSAVSNTEAFF. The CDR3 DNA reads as TGCAGCGCTGTCTCGAACACTGAAGCTTTCTTT.

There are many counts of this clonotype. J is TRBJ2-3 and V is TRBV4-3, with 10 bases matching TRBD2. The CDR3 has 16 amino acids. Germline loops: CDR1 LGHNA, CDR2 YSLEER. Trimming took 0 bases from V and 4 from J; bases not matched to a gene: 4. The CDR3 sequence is CASSQDASGRSDTQYF. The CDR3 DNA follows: TGCGCCAGCAGCCAAGATGCTAGCGGGAGATCAGATACGCAGTATTTT.

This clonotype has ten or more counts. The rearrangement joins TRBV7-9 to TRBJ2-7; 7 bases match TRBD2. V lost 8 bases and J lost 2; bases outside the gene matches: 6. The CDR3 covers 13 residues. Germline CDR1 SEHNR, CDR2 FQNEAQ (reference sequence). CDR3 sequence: CASETSLTYEQYF. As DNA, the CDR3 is TGTGCCAGCGAGACTAGCTTGACCTACGAGCAGTACTTC.

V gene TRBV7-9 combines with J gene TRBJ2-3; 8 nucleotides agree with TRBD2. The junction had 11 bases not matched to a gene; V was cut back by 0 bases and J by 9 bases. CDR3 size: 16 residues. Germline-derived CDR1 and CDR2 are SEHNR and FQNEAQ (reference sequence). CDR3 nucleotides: TGTGCCAGCAGCTTAGCGTCGGGAGGGCCCTCGGAGACGCAGTATTTT. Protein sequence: CASSLASGGPSETQYF. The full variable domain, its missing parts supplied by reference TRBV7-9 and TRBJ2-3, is DTGVSQNPRHKITKRGQNVTFRCDPISEHNRLYWYRQTLGQGPEFLTYFQNEAQLEKSRLLSDRFSAERPKGSFSTLEIQRTEQGDSAMYLCASSLASGGPSETQYFGPGTRLTVL.

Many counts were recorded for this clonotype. The CDR3 spells CASSQGPTPDTQYF. The CDR3 nucleotides read TGCGCCAGCAGCCAAGGCCCCACCCCGGATACGCAGTATTTT. The chain joins TRBV4-1 to TRBJ2-3, with no clear D. The germline V gene encodes CDR1 MGHRA and CDR2 YSYEKL. Trimming left V 1 base short and J 6 bases short, with 11 bases between. This CDR3 spans 14 amino acids.

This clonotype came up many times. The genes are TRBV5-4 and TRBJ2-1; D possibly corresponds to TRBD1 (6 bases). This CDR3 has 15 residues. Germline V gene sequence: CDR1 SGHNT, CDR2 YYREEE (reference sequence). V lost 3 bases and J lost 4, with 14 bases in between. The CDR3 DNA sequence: TGTGCCAGCAGCTCGCAGGGGCCGGATTACAATGAGCAGTTCTTC. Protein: CASSSQGPDYNEQFF.

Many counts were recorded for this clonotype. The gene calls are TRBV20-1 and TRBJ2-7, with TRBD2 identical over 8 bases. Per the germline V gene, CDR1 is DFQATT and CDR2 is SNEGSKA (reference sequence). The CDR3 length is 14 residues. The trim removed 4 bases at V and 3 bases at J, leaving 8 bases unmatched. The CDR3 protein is CSANKLAENYEQYF. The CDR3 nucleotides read TGCAGTGCTAATAAACTAGCGGAGAACTACGAGCAGTACTTC.

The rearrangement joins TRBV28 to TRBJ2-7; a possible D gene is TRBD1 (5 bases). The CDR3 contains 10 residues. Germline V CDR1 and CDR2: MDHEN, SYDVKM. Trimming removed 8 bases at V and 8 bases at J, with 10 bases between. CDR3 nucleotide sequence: TGTGCCAGCGGGGCCCCCAAGCAGTACTTC. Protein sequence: CASGAPKQYF.

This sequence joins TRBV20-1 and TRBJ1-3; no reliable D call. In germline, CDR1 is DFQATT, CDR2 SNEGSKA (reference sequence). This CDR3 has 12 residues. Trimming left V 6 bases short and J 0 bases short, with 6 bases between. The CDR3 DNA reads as TGCAGTGCCGAAAACTCTGGAAACACCATATATTTT. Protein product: CSAENSGNTIYF.

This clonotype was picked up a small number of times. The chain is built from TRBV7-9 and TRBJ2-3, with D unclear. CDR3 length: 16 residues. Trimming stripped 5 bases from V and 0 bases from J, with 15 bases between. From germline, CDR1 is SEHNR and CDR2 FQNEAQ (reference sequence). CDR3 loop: CASSAPLAASTDTQYF. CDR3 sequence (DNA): TGTGCCAGCAGCGCCCCCCTCGCCGCAAGCACAGATACGCAGTATTTT.

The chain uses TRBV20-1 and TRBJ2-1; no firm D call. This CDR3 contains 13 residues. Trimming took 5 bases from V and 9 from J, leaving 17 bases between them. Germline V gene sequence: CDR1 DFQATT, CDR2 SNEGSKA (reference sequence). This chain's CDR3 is CSALTDPHGEQFF. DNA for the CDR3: TGCAGTGCTTTAACGGACCCACACGGTGAGCAGTTCTTC.

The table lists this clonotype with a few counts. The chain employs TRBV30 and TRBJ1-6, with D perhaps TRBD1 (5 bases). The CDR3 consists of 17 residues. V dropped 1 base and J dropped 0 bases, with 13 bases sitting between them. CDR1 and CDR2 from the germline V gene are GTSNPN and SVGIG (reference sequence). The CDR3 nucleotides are TGTGCCTGGAGTGCACGCAGGGTCAGCTCCTATAATTCACCCCTCCACTTT. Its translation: CAWSARRVSSYNSPLHF.

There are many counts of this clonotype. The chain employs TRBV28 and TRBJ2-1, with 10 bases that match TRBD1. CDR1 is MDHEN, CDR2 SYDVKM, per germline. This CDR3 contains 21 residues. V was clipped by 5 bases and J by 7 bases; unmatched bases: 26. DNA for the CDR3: TGTGCCAGCAGTCTCAAATGGGACAGGGGCCACCGAACACCGCTAAGTAATGAGCAGTTCTTC. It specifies CASSLKWDRGHRTPLSNEQFF.

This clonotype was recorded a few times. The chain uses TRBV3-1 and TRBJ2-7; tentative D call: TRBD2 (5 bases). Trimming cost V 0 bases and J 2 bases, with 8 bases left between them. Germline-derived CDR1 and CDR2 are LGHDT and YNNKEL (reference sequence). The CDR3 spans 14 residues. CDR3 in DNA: TGTGCCAGCAGCCAAGATGGGAGTACCTACGAGCAGTACTTC. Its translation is CASSQDGSTYEQYF.

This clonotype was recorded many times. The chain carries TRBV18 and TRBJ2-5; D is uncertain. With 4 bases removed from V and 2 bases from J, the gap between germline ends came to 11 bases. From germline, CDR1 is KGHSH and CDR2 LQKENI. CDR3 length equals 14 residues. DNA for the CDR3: TGTGCCAGCTCACGCGATCACCGTCAAGAGACCCAGTACTTC. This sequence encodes CASSRDHRQETQYF.

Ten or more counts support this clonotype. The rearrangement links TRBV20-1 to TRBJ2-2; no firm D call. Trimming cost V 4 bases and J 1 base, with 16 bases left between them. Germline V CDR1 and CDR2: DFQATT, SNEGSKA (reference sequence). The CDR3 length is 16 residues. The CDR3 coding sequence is TGCAGTGCTACCGCCTCGTGGGCCGGGAACACCGGGGAGCTGTTTTTT. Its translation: CSATASWAGNTGELFF.

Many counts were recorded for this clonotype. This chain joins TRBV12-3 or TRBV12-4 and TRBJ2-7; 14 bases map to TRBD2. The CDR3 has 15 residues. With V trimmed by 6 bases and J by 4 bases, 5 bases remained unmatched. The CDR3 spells CASSPGLAGGYEQYF. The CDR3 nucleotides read TGTGCCAGCAGCCCCGGACTAGCGGGAGGTTACGAGCAGTACTTC.

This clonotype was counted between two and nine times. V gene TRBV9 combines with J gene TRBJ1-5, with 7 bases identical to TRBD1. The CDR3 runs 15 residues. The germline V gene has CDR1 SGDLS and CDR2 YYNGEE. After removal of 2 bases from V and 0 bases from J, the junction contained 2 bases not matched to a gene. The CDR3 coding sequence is TGTGCCAGCAGCGTTCAGGGGGATAGCAATCAGCCCCAGCATTTT. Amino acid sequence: CASSVQGDSNQPQHF.

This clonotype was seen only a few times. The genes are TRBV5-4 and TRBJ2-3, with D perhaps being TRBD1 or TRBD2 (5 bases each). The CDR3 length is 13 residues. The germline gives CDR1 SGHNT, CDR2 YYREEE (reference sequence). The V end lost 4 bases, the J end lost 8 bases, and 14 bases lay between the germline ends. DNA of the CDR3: TGTGCCAGCAGCCCCGGGGCCCCAGGTACGCAGTATTTT. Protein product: CASSPGAPGTQYF.

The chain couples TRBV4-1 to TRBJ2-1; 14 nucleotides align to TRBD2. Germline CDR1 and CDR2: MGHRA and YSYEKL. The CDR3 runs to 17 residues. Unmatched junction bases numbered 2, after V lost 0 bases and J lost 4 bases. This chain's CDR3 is CASSQDGLAGGYNEQFF. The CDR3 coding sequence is TGCGCCAGCAGCCAAGATGGACTAGCGGGAGGTTACAATGAGCAGTTCTTC.

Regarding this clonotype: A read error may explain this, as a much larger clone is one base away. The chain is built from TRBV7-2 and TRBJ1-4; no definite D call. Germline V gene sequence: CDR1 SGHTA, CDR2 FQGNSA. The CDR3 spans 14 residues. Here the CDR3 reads CVSSLGPGWEKLFF. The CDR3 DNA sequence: TGTGTCAGCAGCTTAGGTCCCGGGTGGGAAAAACTGTTTTTT.

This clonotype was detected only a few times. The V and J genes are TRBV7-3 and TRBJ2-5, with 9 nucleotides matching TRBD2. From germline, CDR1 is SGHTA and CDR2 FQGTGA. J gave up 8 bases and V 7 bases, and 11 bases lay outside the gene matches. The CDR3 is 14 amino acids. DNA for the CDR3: TGTGCCAGCACGGTCGGCGGGAGGGCCTATACCCAGTACTTC. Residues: CASTVGGRAYTQYF.

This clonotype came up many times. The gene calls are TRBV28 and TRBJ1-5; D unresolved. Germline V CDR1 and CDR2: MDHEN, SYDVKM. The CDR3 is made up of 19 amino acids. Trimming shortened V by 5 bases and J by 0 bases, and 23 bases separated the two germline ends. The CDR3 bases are TGTGCCAGCAGTCCGACCCGGGGTATGGCCAGATATAGCAATCAGCCCCAGCATTTT. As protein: CASSPTRGMARYSNQPQHF.

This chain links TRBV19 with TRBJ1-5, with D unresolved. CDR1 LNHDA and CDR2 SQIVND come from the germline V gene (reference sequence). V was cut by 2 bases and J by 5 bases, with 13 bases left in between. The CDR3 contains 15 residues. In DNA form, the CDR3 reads TGTGCCAGTAGTATAATAGAGAATAGGGATCAGCCCCAGCATTTT. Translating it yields CASSIIENRDQPQHF.

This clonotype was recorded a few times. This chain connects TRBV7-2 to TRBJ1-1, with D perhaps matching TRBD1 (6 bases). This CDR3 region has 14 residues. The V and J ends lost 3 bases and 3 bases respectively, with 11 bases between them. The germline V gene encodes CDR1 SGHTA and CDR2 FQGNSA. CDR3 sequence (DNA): TGTGCCAGCAGCTTTCTAACAGGGTACACTGAAGCTTTCTTT. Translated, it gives CASSFLTGYTEAFF. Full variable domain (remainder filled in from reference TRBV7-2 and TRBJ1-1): GAGVSQSPSNKVTEKGKDVELRCDPISGHTALYWYRQSLGQGLEFLIYFQGNSAPDKSGLPSDRFSAERTGGSVSTLTIQRTQQEDSAVYLCASSFLTGYTEAFFGQGTRLTVV.